This T cell receptor (beta chain) was found in a study of CXCR3-negative and CXCR3-positive naive CD8 T cells (dated by TCRdb to about 2019). Turning to the overall study: In total, about 140 million TRB reads were obtained, or roughly 1.5 +/- 0.3 million reads per library. For the TRBV-TRBJ cluster analysis, the naive subsets came from about five donors, while the memory cells came from 3 donors. Diversity and physicochemical repertoire analyses covered 11 donors pooled from two independent experiments.

The CDR3 spans 11 residues, from the cysteine through the phenylalanine. The nucleotide record is missing. Per the germline V gene (reference sequence), SEHNR is the CDR1 and FQNEAQ is the CDR2. Sequencing was carried out with a NextSeq 550. The Human TCR Profiling Kit (MiLaboratory) was used to prepare UMI-labeled 5' RACE TRB cDNA libraries. cDNA synthesis used the entire amount of extracted RNA, and PCR amplification then used the entire amount of cDNA produced. Libraries were prepared in parallel with an identical number of PCR cycles. Processing in the source paper ran as follows. About 50,000 +/- 10,000 unique UMI-labeled TRB cDNA molecules per library were extracted with MIGEC and MiXCR, with at least two reads per UMI required. On average, each library contained roughly 40,000 +/- 10,000 functional in-frame TRB CDR3 nucleotide clonotypes without stop codons. After each sample was downsampled to 5000 UMI-labeled TRB molecules, VDJtools was used to calculate diversity metrics such as normalized Shannon-Wiener and Chao1. VDJtools was used to calculate clonotype-size-weighted physicochemical properties of the central five CDR3 residues, namely interaction energy, strength, volume and Kidera factor 4. The reads underwent TCRdb reprocessing, giving one record for each CDR3 protein sequence and no DNA. Here the V and J calls rest on TCRdb's processing, not on the authors' analysis. This sample's records show about 80,000 distinct CDR3 sequences. The ten largest clones represent about 1.4% of the sample.

In regard to this clonotype: Its specific antigen is unknown.

What the research found in general, with its limitations: Because surface CD5, which has been linked to self-reactivity in mice, was comparable between naive subsets, TCR interaction strength was also inferred from TRB CDR3 physicochemical properties. Compared with CXCR3-negative naive cells, CXCR3-positive naive cells had TRB CDR3s with higher hydrophobicity (lower Kidera factor 4), lower energy, and higher strength and volume indices. Freshly isolated PBMCs were used for most assays because CXCR3 expression partially decreased after cryopreservation. Repertoire diversity was comparably high in both naive subsets but much lower in memory CD8+ T cells. Within the same donor, TRBV-TRBJ usage looked similar between naive CXCR3-negative and CXCR3-positive cells, but memory cells had distinct patterns.

For every CD8+ T cell subset, under 350,000 cells were flow-sorted straight into RLT lysis buffer, and each subset was sorted in triplicate. To keep memory contaminants out, a stringent definition of naive CD8+ T cells was applied: CD45RO-CCR7+CD27+CD95-. Using standard density gradient centrifugation, peripheral blood mononuclear cells were isolated from buffy coats. Naive CXCR3-negative and CXCR3-positive CD8+ T cells were flow-sorted using a FACSAria III. Total RNA was extracted from sorted cells using an RNeasy Mini Kit. Recombination joined TRBV7-9 with TRBJ2-7. The TCR sequence derives from a human donor in good health. Some clones in this sample may be carry-over from other donors' samples. The material sequenced was naive CXCR3- CD8+ T cells from blood. The sample's cell subset or site label is to be understood as: CD45RO-CCR7+CD27+CD95- naive CD8+ T cells lacking CXCR3 (TNR3-). The CDR3 corresponds to CASSLSSEQYF.